These 13 T cell receptor beta chains were all obtained from the same sample, sequenced in a study of blood T cells in healthy people across ages. Using a J-beta primer mix together with a sample-barcoded 5' primer, a second PCR was run for roughly 6 to 11 cycles. TCRdb processed the 5' RACE reads anew with MiXCR; each CDR3 protein has one entry. This table has about 570,000 distinct CDR3 sequences, around 27% appearing once. In addition, the sample was reused for a study of T cells of mothers and their children.

Sequenced: blood. All receptors come from a boy aged 2 to 9 in good health.

This clonotype came up a few times. This chain joins TRBV6-1 and TRBJ1-6, with D hard to call. The CDR3 is made up of 12 amino acids. The V gene's germline CDR1 is MNHNS and CDR2 SASEGT. V was pared by 4 bases and J by 7 bases, with 5 bases between. CDR3 protein: CASSADNSPLHF. The DNA of the CDR3 is TGTGCCAGCAGTGCGGACAATTCACCCCTCCACTTT.

The J gene is TRBJ1-2, the V gene TRBV30; D gene ambiguous. V was cut by 0 bases and J by 8 bases, with 7 bases left in between. The CDR3 extends over 11 amino acids. Germline V lookup: CDR1 GTSNPN, CDR2 SVGIG (reference sequence). CDR3 sequence reads: CAWSVRRGYTF. The CDR3 DNA follows: TGTGCCTGGAGTGTAAGGCGCGGCTACACCTTC.

The V gene is TRBV30, the J gene TRBJ2-5; a weak D match, TRBD2 (6 bases). Trimming shortened V by 7 bases and J by 4 bases, and 22 bases separated the two germline ends. From germline, CDR1 is GTSNPN and CDR2 SVGIG (reference sequence). This CDR3 spans 15 amino acids. The DNA for the CDR3 is TGTGCCTCCGTGTGGCGGAATTTGGAGGGAGAGACCCAGTACTTC. It specifies CASVWRNLEGETQYF.

This chain connects TRBV12-3 or TRBV12-4 to TRBJ1-3; 9 bases fit TRBD1. With V trimmed by 4 bases and J by 3 bases, 10 bases remained unmatched. There are 17 residues in the CDR3. This chain's CDR3 is CASSSNMGQGHGNTIYF. Written as DNA, the CDR3 is TGTGCCAGCAGTTCAAATATGGGACAGGGACATGGAAACACCATATATTTT.

The V gene is TRBV20-1, the J gene TRBJ1-2; the match to TRBD1 covers 11 bases. The junction had 8 bases not matched to a gene; V was cut back by 0 bases and J by 8 bases. The CDR3 has 15 residues. Germline CDR1 is DFQATT and CDR2 is SNEGSKA (reference sequence). CDR3 sequence (DNA): TGCAGTGCTAGAGATCTGGCGGACAGGGGGCGAGGCTACACCTTC. As protein: CSARDLADRGRGYTF.

This clonotype was recorded a few times. The rearrangement links TRBV10-3 to TRBJ1-2; 7 bases match TRBD1. Trimming removed 8 bases from V and 0 bases from J; junction bases left unmatched: 12. Germline CDR1 and CDR2: ENHRY and SYGVKD. There are 16 residues in the CDR3. The CDR3 loop is CAIASRTGASNYGYTF. The CDR3 DNA sequence: TGTGCCATCGCGTCCCGGACAGGCGCCTCTAACTATGGCTACACCTTC.

The chain recombines TRBV5-1 with TRBJ2-3, with D possibly being TRBD2 (6 bases). In germline, CDR1 is SGHRS, CDR2 YFSETQ. V lost 2 bases and J 4 bases, leaving 14 bases between the germline ends. CDR3 length: 15 residues. The CDR3 spells CASSLVGREADTQYF. CDR3 in DNA: TGCGCCAGCAGCTTAGTTGGCAGGGAGGCAGATACGCAGTATTTT. The full variable domain, in which reference TRBV5-1 and TRBJ2-3 provide the parts outside the CDR3, is KAGVTQTPRYLIKTRGQQVTLSCSPISGHRSVSWYQQTPGQGLQFLFEYFSETQRNKGNFPGRFSGRQFSNSRSEMNVSTLELGDSALYLCASSLVGREADTQYFGPGTRLTVL.

J is TRBJ2-3 and V is TRBV20-1; D remains ambiguous. CDR3 length: 15 residues. V gave up 5 bases and J gave up 1 base, with 16 bases separating them. Germline CDR1 reads DFQATT; CDR2 reads SNEGSKA (reference sequence). CDR3 nucleotide sequence: TGCAGTGCTCCCATCCTCTACCTAGGCACAGATACGCAGTATTTT. Protein product: CSAPILYLGTDTQYF.

This clonotype appeared once. The chain couples TRBV6-1 to TRBJ1-2, with TRBD1 identical over 8 bases. From germline, CDR1 is MNHNS and CDR2 SASEGT. The CDR3 length is 17 residues. With V trimmed by 10 bases and J by 0 bases, 16 bases remained unmatched. The CDR3 spells CATTPWTGRNSNYGYTF. The CDR3 DNA sequence: TGTGCCACTACCCCCTGGACAGGGCGTAACTCTAACTATGGCTACACCTTC.

This chain links TRBV11-2 with TRBJ2-5; 9 bases align to TRBD1. The germline gives CDR1 SGHAT, CDR2 FQNNGV. Germline trimming cut 6 bases from V and 11 bases from J; bases unmatched to any gene: 16. The CDR3 consists of 15 residues. CDR3 nucleotides: TGTGCCAGCAGGTCCGGGACAGGGCGTTTAGGAGAGCAGTACTTC. Its protein is CASRSGTGRLGEQYF.

This clonotype was seen more than once but under ten times. This chain uses TRBV7-2 with TRBJ2-4, with 9 bases lining up with TRBD2. Trimming cost V 3 bases and J 7 bases; bases outside gene matches: 10. This CDR3 region has 16 residues. Germline V gene lookup returns CDR1 SGHTA and CDR2 FQGNSA. The CDR3 nucleotides read TGTGCCAGCAGCTTCCGCGGGCTAGCGGGAATGAACATTCAGTACTTC. This encodes CASSFRGLAGMNIQYF.

A word on this clonotype: Compared with germline, one end of the junction differs, possibly owing to a read error. The V gene is TRBV11-2, the J gene TRBJ2-7; the D is unclear. Germline lookup yields CDR1 SGHAT and CDR2 FQNNGV. The CDR3 has 10 residues. CDR3 sequence (DNA): TGTGCCAGCAGCTTTCGCGAGCAGCACTTC. Protein sequence: CASSFREQHF.

The rearrangement links TRBV12-3 or TRBV12-4 to TRBJ1-1, with D tentatively TRBD1 (5 bases). The CDR3 is 14 amino acids. The germline V and J ends were trimmed by 2 bases and 1 base, with 8 bases remaining between them. DNA for the CDR3: TGTGCCAGCAGTTTAATGGGGGGGAACACTGAAGCTTTCTTT. This codes for CASSLMGGNTEAFF.